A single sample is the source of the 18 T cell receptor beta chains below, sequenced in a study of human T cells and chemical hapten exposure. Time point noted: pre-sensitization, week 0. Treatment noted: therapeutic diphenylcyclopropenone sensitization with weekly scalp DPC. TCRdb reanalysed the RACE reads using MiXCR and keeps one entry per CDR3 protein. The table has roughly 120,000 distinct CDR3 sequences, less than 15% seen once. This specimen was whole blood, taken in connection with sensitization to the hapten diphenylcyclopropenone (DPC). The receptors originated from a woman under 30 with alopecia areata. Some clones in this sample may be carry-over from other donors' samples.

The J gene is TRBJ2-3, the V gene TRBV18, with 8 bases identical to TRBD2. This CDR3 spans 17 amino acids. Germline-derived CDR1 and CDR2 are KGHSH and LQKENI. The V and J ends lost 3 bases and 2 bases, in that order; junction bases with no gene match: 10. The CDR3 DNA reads TGTGCCAGCTCACCCGCTATCCGGCGGGGGGCCACAGATACGCAGTATTTT. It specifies CASSPAIRRGATDTQYF.

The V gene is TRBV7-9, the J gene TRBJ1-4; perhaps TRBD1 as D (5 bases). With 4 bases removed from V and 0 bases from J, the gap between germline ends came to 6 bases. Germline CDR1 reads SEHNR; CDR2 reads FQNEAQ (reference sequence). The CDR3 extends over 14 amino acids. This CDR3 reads CASSSGSTNEKLFF. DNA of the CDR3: TGTGCCAGCAGCTCAGGGTCAACTAATGAAAAACTGTTTTTT. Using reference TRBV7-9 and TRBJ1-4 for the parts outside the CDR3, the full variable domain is DTGVSQNPRHKITKRGQNVTFRCDPISEHNRLYWYRQTLGQGPEFLTYFQNEAQLEKSRLLSDRFSAERPKGSFSTLEIQRTEQGDSAMYLCASSSGSTNEKLFFGSGTQLSVL.

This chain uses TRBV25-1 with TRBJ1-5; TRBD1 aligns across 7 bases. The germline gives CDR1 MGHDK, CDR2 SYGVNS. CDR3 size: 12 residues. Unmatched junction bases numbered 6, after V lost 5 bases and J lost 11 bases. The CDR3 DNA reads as TGTGCCAGCAGTCCCAAGACAGGGACCCAGCATTTT. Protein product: CASSPKTGTQHF.

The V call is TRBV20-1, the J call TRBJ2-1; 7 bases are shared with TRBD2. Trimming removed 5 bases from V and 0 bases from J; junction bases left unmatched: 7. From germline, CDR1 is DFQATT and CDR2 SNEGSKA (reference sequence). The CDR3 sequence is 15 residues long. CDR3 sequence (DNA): TGCAGTGCTTCCGGACTAGTCAGCTCCTACAATGAGCAGTTCTTC. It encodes CSASGLVSSYNEQFF.

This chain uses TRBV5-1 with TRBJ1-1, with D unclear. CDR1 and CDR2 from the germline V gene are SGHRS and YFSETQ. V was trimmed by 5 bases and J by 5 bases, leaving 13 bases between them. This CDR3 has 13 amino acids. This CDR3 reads CASRVVDGTEAFF. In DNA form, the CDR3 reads TGCGCCAGCAGAGTGGTTGATGGGACTGAAGCTTTCTTT.

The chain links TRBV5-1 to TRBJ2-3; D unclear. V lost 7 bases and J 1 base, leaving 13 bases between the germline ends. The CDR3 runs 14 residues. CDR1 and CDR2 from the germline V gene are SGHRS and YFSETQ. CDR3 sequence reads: CASQPNLRTDTQYF. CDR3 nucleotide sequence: TGCGCCAGCCAGCCCAACCTCCGCACAGATACGCAGTATTTT.

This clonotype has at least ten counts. CDR3 amino acids: CASSIGGQYNEQFF. Written as DNA, the CDR3 is TGTGCCAGTAGTATCGGGGGGCAGTACAATGAGCAGTTCTTC. The V and J genes are TRBV19 and TRBJ2-1, with D perhaps TRBD2 (7 bases). Trimming removed 3 bases at V and 4 bases at J, with 10 bases between. The CDR3 sequence is 14 residues long. In germline, CDR1 is LNHDA, CDR2 SQIVND (reference sequence).

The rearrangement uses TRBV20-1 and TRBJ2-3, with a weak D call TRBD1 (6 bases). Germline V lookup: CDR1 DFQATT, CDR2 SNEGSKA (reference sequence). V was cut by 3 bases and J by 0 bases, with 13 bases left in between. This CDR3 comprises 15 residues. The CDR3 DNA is TGCAGTGCTAGGGGACACCCTACTAGCACAGATACGCAGTATTTT. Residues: CSARGHPTSTDTQYF.

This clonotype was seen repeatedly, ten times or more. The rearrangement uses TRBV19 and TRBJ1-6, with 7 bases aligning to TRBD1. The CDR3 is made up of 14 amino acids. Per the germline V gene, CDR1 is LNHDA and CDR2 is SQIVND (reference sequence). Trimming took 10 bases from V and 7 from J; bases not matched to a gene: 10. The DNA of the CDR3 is TGTGCCACTAAGTCCGGGACAGAGAATTCACCCCTCCACTTT. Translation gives CATKSGTENSPLHF.

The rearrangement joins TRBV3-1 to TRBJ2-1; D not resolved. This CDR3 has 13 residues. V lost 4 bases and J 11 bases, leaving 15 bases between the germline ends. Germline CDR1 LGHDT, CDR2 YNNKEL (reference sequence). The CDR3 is CASSRAVKTKQFF. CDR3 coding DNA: TGTGCCAGCAGCCGGGCAGTAAAAACAAAGCAGTTCTTC.

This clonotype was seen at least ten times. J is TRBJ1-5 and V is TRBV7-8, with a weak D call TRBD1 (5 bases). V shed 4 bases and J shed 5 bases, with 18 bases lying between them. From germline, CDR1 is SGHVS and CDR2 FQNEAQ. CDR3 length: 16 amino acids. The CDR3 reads CASSSESGIRHQPQHF. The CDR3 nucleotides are TGTGCCAGCAGCTCGGAATCAGGGATCCGGCATCAGCCCCAGCATTTT.

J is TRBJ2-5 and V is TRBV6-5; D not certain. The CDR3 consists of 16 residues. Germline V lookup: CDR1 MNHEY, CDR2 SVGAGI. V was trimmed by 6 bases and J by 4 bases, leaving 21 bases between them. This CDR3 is CASSSARSAVPETQYF. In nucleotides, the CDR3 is TGTGCCAGCAGCTCCGCGAGGTCGGCAGTCCCAGAGACCCAGTACTTC.

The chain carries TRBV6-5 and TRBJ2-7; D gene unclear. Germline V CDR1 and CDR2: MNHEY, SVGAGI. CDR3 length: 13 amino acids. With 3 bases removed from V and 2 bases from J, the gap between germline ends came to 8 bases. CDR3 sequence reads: CASSYGRTYEQYF. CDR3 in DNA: TGTGCCAGCAGTTATGGACGGACCTACGAGCAGTACTTC.

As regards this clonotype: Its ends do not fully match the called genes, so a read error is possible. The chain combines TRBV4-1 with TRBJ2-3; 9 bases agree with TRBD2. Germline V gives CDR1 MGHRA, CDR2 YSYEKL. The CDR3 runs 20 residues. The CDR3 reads CGSSHTIGRGGELAPDTQYF. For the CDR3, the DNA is TGCGGCAGCAGCCATACCATCGGGCGGGGGGGCGAATTGGCACCAGATACGCAGTATTTT.

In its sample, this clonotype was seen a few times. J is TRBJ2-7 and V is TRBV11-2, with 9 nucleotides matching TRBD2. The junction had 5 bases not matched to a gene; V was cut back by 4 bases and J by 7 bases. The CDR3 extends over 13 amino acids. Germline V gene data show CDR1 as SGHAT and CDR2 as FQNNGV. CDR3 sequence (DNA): TGTGCCAGCAGCTGGGGACTAGCCCGGGAGCAGTACTTC. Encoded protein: CASSWGLAREQYF.

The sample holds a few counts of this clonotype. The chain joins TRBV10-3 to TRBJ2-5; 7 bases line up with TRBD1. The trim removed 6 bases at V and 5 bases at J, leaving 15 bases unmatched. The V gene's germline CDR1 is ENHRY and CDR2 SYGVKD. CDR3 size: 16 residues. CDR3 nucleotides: TGTGCCATCAGCGGAGGATTAGGGACAGCCGTCGAGACCCAGTACTTC. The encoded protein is CAISGGLGTAVETQYF.

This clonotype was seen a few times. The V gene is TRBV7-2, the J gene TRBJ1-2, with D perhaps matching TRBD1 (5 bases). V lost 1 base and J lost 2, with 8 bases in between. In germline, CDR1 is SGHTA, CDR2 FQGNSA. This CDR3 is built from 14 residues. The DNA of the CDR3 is TGTGCCAGCAGCTTAGTTCCAGGGAACTATGGCTACACCTTC. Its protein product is CASSLVPGNYGYTF.

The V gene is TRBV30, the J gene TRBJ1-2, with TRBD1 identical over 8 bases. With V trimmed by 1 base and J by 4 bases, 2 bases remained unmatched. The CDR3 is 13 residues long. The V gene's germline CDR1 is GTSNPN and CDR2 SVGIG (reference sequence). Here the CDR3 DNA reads TGTGCCTGGAGTGGACAGGGGATCTATGGCTACACCTTC. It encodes CAWSGQGIYGYTF.